The 5 T cell receptor beta chains below all came from one sample that was sequenced in a study of cytomegalovirus exposure and HLA in healthy donors. It was with 60 Vbeta and 13 Jbeta primers that the PCR ran. The table came from immunoSEQ multiplex PCR; TCRdb's copy has only in-frame clones and leaves some out. Here the sample spans 180,000 or so clones, about 82% being singletons. Material: PBMCs. These TCRs come from a man younger than 35 in good health and CMV-seronegative.

This CDR3 reads CTSSLGTDENTIYF. The DNA for the CDR3 is TGCACCAGCAGCCTAGGGACAGATGAAAACACCATATATTTT. The genes are TRBV1 and TRBJ1-3; TRBD1, the D gene given by the table, was not confirmed from the DNA. TRBV1 is a pseudogene. The CDR3 extends over 14 amino acids.

The chain joins TRBV6-5 to TRBJ1-1; D is possibly TRBD1 (5 bases). CDR1 MNHEY and CDR2 SVGAGI come from the germline V gene. Trimming shortened V by 6 bases and J by 6 bases, and 17 bases separated the two germline ends. The CDR3 is 14 residues long. CDR3 in amino acids: CASRPPGGKAEAFF. CDR3 DNA sequence: TGTGCCAGCAGGCCCCCGGGGGGTAAGGCTGAAGCTTTCTTT.

J is TRBJ2-3 and V is TRBV4-2; TRBD2 agrees at 11 bases. This CDR3 spans 18 amino acids. The germline V gene encodes CDR1 LGHNA and CDR2 YNFKEQ. V lost 4 bases, J lost 5 bases, and 14 bases stayed unmatched. CDR3 nucleotides: TGTGCCAGCAGCCCGAACGAGGGTAGCGGGGGGGAAGGAGATACGCAGTATTTT. Translating it yields CASSPNEGSGGEGDTQYF.

This chain connects TRBV29-1 to TRBJ1-2; unclear D gene. Trimming stripped 0 bases from V and 3 bases from J, with 20 bases between. The germline gives CDR1 SQVTM, CDR2 ANQGSEA. The CDR3 has 17 residues. CDR3 bases: TGCAGCGTTGAAGATGTAGCCGCCCTAGGTTTGGACTATGGCTACACCTTC. Amino acid sequence: CSVEDVAALGLDYGYTF.

The gene calls are TRBV29-1 and TRBJ1-4; D is ambiguous. V lost 4 bases, J lost 1 base, and 7 bases lay in between. The CDR3 extends over 13 amino acids. CDR1 and CDR2 from the germline V gene are SQVTM and ANQGSEA. The CDR3 reads CSVAPRTNEKLFF. The CDR3 nucleotides are TGCAGCGTTGCGCCTAGAACTAATGAAAAACTGTTTTTT.